This is a list of T cell receptor beta chains from one sample in a study of blood T cell repertoires in COVID-19. The data were produced by immunoSEQ multiplex PCR, yet TCRdb's version contains in-frame clones alone and is incomplete. The data contain a few hundred thousand clones, around 90% of them seen just once; the ten biggest clones take up approximately 7.3%. Input material: PBMCs or T cells enriched from blood (not recorded which). The receptors were gathered from a young man in a cohort exposed to, infected with or recovered from COVID-19 (not recorded which). The CDR3 runs from the conserved cysteine through the conserved F or W. D genes are given only for firm matches.

CATSRDRGVGTEAFF	TRBV15	TRBJ1-1	NA
CASSWGGQPQHF	TRBV28	TRBJ1-5	NA
CASSTQTGEAEAFF	TRBV27	TRBJ1-1	TRBD1
CASSAAGGVRTDTQYF	TRBV19	TRBJ2-3	TRBD2
CSMGQGRNEQFF	TRBV29-1	TRBJ2-1	TRBD1
CASSQARTGGLSYEQYF	TRBV4-1	TRBJ2-7	TRBD1
CASSGTGVTGELFF	TRBV19	TRBJ2-2	TRBD1
CASTRTGKAYEQYF	TRBV3-1/TRBV3-2	TRBJ2-7	TRBD1
CASSQKGQGRETQYF	TRBV28	TRBJ2-5	TRBD1
CASSLTGPGEDEKLFF	TRBV28	TRBJ1-4	NA
CSVVPSGRITYEQYF	TRBV29-1	TRBJ2-7	TRBD2
CASSDWTGGEEAFF	TRBV3-1/TRBV3-2	TRBJ1-1	TRBD1
CASSGGIVEKLFF	TRBV18	TRBJ1-4	NA
CASSRQGAGYNEQFF	TRBV11-2	TRBJ2-1	TRBD1
CASRPGQGANEKLFF	TRBV7-9	TRBJ1-4	TRBD1
CASSLEDYPETQYF	TRBV13	TRBJ2-5	NA
CASSPIRGRTEAFF	TRBV11-2	TRBJ1-1	NA
CATSRDWGGHLGEQYF	TRBV15	TRBJ2-7	NA
CASSPVRANTGELFF	TRBV7-7	TRBJ2-2	NA
CASSTRDGSEAFF	TRBV7-3	TRBJ1-1	NA
CASSLGSGVRNTEAFF	TRBV7-6	TRBJ1-1	NA
CASSLTGKLGAGELFF	TRBV28	TRBJ2-2	NA
CASMSGSSYEQYF	TRBV3-1/TRBV3-2	TRBJ2-7	TRBD2
CASRRLAGETQYF	TRBV6-5	TRBJ2-5	TRBD2
CASSSPRGFVNEQYF	TRBV6-5	TRBJ2-7	NA
CASTVAGAQFQVEQFF	TRBV19	TRBJ2-1	NA
CASSASGVGNQPQHF	TRBV19	TRBJ1-5	NA
CASSGGLAEYNEQFF	TRBV5-8	TRBJ2-1	TRBD2
CASSLTGISTDTQYF	TRBV27	TRBJ2-3	NA
CASSLGQGINQPQHF	TRBV27	TRBJ1-5	TRBD1
CASSQGQGQETQYF	TRBV28	TRBJ2-5	TRBD1
CASSQGEWSNEQFF	TRBV4-3	TRBJ2-1	NA
CATSDPTGGAFF	TRBV24-1	TRBJ1-1	TRBD1
CASSQNRGTEAFF	TRBV3-1/TRBV3-2	TRBJ1-1	TRBD1
CASSPRTGGNTIYF	TRBV5-6	TRBJ1-3	TRBD1
CASSSRHRDTYEQYF	TRBV7-9	TRBJ2-7	NA
CASSGRDSFYEQYF	TRBV9	TRBJ2-7	NA
CASSLSGRNTIYF	TRBV28	TRBJ1-3	NA
CASSLSPLAPHEQFF	TRBV27	TRBJ2-1	NA
CASAGLANNNEQFF	TRBV5-1	TRBJ2-1	TRBD2
CASSQFSFGTGRNEQFF	TRBV4-3	TRBJ2-1	TRBD1
CASSQEGLAGFYNEQFF	TRBV4-1	TRBJ2-1	TRBD2
CASSISGSRGTDTQYF	TRBV7-6	TRBJ2-3	TRBD2
CASSKTTPLSSGANVLTF	TRBV19	TRBJ2-6	NA
CSVQGAGAASYEQYF	TRBV29-1	TRBJ2-7	TRBD2
CASSLAPDSPQPQHF	TRBV5-1	TRBJ1-5	NA
CASSLRLAGGETQYF	TRBV28	TRBJ2-5	TRBD2
CASRRTSGQHQETQYF	TRBV5-1	TRBJ2-5	TRBD2
CASNSPPSMNTEAFF	TRBV19	TRBJ1-1	NA
CASILGGLNTEAFF	TRBV6-5	TRBJ1-1	NA
CASSRSTDTQYF	TRBV11-2	TRBJ2-3	NA
CASSRGLNTEAFF	TRBV5-1	TRBJ1-1	NA
CSASQPSGSSIQETQYF	TRBV20-1	TRBJ2-5	TRBD2
CASSLEGRGNEQFF	TRBV5-4	TRBJ2-1	NA
CASRGTGDGYTF	TRBV2	TRBJ1-2	TRBD1
CASSVGYNQPQHF	TRBV9	TRBJ1-5	NA
CASSRTTGGTYYEQYF	TRBV28	TRBJ2-7	TRBD1
CASSYSIIEGDGYTF	TRBV6-2/TRBV6-3	TRBJ1-2	NA
CASRGLAGRNEQFF	TRBV19	TRBJ2-1	TRBD2
CASSFTGVWSEQYF	TRBV5-6	TRBJ2-7	TRBD1